A selection of T cell receptor beta chains follows, all from one sample in a study of cytomegalovirus exposure and HLA in healthy donors. Libraries were prepared by immunoSEQ multiplex PCR; TCRdb keeps only in-frame clonotypes and omits some of them. Of over 100,000 clones detected, over 85% appear once; the ten largest clones hold 0.89%. The sequencing input was PBMCs. The receptors shown here come from a woman between 18 and 29 years old in good health and CMV-seronegative. CDR3s leave out the opening cysteine and the closing phenylalanine or tryptophan. Fields, in order: V gene, J gene, CDR3 protein.

V gene: TRBV5-4; J gene: TRBJ1-1; CDR3 protein: APGGDSNTEAF
V gene: TRBV27; J gene: TRBJ2-7; CDR3 protein: ASSLDPAYEQY
V gene: TRBV9; J gene: TRBJ1-1; CDR3 protein: ASSVGDKNTEAF
V gene: TRBV9; J gene: TRBJ2-3; CDR3 protein: ASSASGPTTQY
V gene: TRBV29-1; J gene: TRBJ1-2; CDR3 protein: SAQGLYGYT
V gene: TRBV7-9; J gene: TRBJ2-2; CDR3 protein: ASSQGPDRVPGELF
V gene: TRBV5-1; J gene: TRBJ2-2; CDR3 protein: ASSLRTDYNTGELF
V gene: TRBV29-1; J gene: TRBJ1-4; CDR3 protein: SGWQSNEKLF
V gene: TRBV21-1; J gene: TRBJ2-7; CDR3 protein: ASRLAGGSSYEQY
V gene: TRBV5-1; J gene: TRBJ2-1; CDR3 protein: ASSSLSYGETEQF
V gene: TRBV6-1; J gene: TRBJ2-7; CDR3 protein: ASRDRGYEQY
V gene: TRBV5-1; J gene: TRBJ2-1; CDR3 protein: ASSLAISGDNEQF
V gene: TRBV7-8; J gene: TRBJ2-2; CDR3 protein: ASSLGGTGRRMSGELF
V gene: TRBV7-6; J gene: TRBJ2-2; CDR3 protein: ASSLGQGGSGELF
V gene: TRBV10-3; J gene: TRBJ2-2; CDR3 protein: AISDTLAAGELF
V gene: TRBV5-1; J gene: TRBJ2-1; CDR3 protein: ASSLGDNYNEQF
V gene: TRBV7-9; J gene: TRBJ1-1; CDR3 protein: ASSVNSPTEAF
V gene: TRBV7-9; J gene: TRBJ2-5; CDR3 protein: ASSEGETQY
V gene: TRBV2; J gene: TRBJ1-1; CDR3 protein: ASSPGQMNTEAF
V gene: TRBV30; J gene: TRBJ2-5; CDR3 protein: AWSVWTSGSETQY
V gene: TRBV5-4; J gene: TRBJ2-7; CDR3 protein: ASYRQGQPYEQY
V gene: TRBV9; J gene: TRBJ2-1; CDR3 protein: ASSAGGDNEQF
V gene: TRBV7-7; J gene: TRBJ2-7; CDR3 protein: ASSSKEAGLARITYEQY
V gene: TRBV19; J gene: TRBJ1-1; CDR3 protein: ASSSNMNTEAF
V gene: TRBV4-1; J gene: TRBJ2-7; CDR3 protein: ASSHAGTEVSYEQY
V gene: TRBV19; J gene: TRBJ2-7; CDR3 protein: ASSMTGSYEQY
V gene: TRBV4-2; J gene: TRBJ1-3; CDR3 protein: ASSQWGEGGNTIY
V gene: TRBV19; J gene: TRBJ2-7; CDR3 protein: ASTPSPGTGVDEQY
V gene: TRBV6-5; J gene: TRBJ2-5; CDR3 protein: ASMVPGLATTQY
V gene: TRBV4-1; J gene: TRBJ2-7; CDR3 protein: ASSQVVRRGSSAYEQY
V gene: TRBV27; J gene: TRBJ1-1; CDR3 protein: ASWEPNTEAF
V gene: TRBV5-4; J gene: TRBJ1-4; CDR3 protein: ASSSGQLSHEKLF
V gene: TRBV27; J gene: TRBJ1-1; CDR3 protein: ASSSPFYTEAF
V gene: TRBV9; J gene: TRBJ1-1; CDR3 protein: ASSPRTGNTEAF
V gene: TRBV7-6; J gene: TRBJ1-3; CDR3 protein: ASSQRGGDPSGNTIY
V gene: TRBV4-1; J gene: TRBJ1-5; CDR3 protein: ASSQDRRQPQH
V gene: TRBV10-3; J gene: TRBJ2-7; CDR3 protein: AISRVDRAHEQY
V gene: TRBV7-2; J gene: TRBJ2-4; CDR3 protein: ASSLLSRTGSDIQY
V gene: TRBV7-9; J gene: TRBJ2-5; CDR3 protein: ASSLVRASGQETQY
V gene: TRBV11-3; J gene: TRBJ1-3; CDR3 protein: ACGRDSGNTIY
V gene: TRBV7-9; J gene: TRBJ2-2; CDR3 protein: ASSLAAGGNTGELF
V gene: TRBV6-5; J gene: TRBJ2-3; CDR3 protein: ASSSSTVTDTQY